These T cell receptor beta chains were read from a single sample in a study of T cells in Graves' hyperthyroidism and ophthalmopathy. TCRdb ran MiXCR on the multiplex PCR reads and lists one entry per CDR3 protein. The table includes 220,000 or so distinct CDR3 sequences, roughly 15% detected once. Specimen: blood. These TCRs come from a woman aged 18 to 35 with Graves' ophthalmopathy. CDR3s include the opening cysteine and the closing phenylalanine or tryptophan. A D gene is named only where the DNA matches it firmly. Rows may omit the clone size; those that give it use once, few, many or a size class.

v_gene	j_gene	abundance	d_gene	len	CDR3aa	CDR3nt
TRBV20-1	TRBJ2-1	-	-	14	CSARDFDSYNEQFF	TGCAGTGCTAGGGACTTCGATTCCTACAATGAGCAGTTCTTC
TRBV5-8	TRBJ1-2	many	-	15	CASSLSQSGMRGYTF	TGTGCCAGCAGCTTGTCGCAGTCGGGAATGAGGGGCTACACCTTC
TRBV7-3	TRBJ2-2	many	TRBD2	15	CASSLSGRGDGELFF	TGTGCCAGCAGCTTGAGCGGGAGAGGGGACGGGGAGCTGTTTTTT
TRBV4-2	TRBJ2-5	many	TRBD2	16	CASSHPAGGGQETQYF	TGTGCCAGCAGCCATCCTGCGGGGGGGGGCCAAGAGACCCAGTACTTC
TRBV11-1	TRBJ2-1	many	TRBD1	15	CASSPDRVSYNEQFF	TGTGCCAGCAGCCCAGACAGGGTCTCCTACAATGAGCAGTTCTTC
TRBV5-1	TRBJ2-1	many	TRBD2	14	CASSLVAGVNEQFF	TGCGCCAGCAGCTTGGTTGCGGGAGTTAATGAGCAGTTCTTC
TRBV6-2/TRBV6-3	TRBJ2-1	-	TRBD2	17	CASSYNIPGLAVHEQFF	TGTGCCAGCAGTTACAACATCCCGGGACTAGCAGTCCATGAGCAGTTCTTC
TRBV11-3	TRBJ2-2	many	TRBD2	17	CASSGRTSGRYPGELFF	TGTGCCAGCAGCGGTCGGACTAGCGGGAGGTATCCCGGGGAGCTGTTTTTT
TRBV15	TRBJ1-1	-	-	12	CASREENTEAFF	TGTGCCAGCCGGGAGGAGAACACTGAAGCTTTCTTT
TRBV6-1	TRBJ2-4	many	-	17	CASSELKGLYSKNIQYF	TGTGCCAGCAGTGAATTGAAGGGCTTATACTCCAAAAACATTCAGTACTTC
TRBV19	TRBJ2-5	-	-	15	CASSIVWGNQETQYF	TGTGCCAGTAGTATAGTTTGGGGAAACCAAGAGACCCAGTACTTC
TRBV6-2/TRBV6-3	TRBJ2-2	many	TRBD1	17	CASSPPPWTGLPGELFF	TGTGCCAGCAGTCCACCCCCCTGGACAGGGTTGCCCGGGGAGCTGTTTTTT
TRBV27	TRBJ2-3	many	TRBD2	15	CASLAGGRFADTQYF	TGTGCCAGCCTAGCGGGAGGGAGATTCGCAGATACGCAGTATTTT
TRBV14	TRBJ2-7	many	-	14	CASSRGTYSYEQYF	TGTGCCAGCAGCCGGGGGACTTACTCCTACGAGCAGTACTTC
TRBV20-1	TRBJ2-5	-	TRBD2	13	CSAPGLDQETQYF	TGCAGTGCCCCTGGACTAGATCAAGAGACCCAGTACTTC
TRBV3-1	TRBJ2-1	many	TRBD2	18	CASSLLAGGPSSYNEQFF	TGTGCCAGCAGCCTTCTAGCGGGAGGACCGAGCTCCTACAATGAGCAGTTCTTC
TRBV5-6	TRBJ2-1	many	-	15	CASSLGGRSYNEQFF	TGTGCCAGCAGCTTAGGGGGGCGGAGCTACAATGAGCAGTTCTTC
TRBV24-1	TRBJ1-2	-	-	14	CATSAPPVNYGYTF	TGTGCCACCAGTGCTCCTCCGGTTAACTATGGCTACACCTTC
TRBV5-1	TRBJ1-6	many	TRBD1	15	CASSDRTGNTSPLHF	TGCGCCAGCAGCGATAGGACAGGGAATACTTCACCCCTCCACTTT
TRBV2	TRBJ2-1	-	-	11	CASSSGFEQFF	TGTGCCAGCAGTTCCGGTTTTGAGCAGTTCTTC
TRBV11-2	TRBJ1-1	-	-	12	CASSPQNTEAFF	TGTGCCAGCAGCCCGCAGAACACTGAAGCTTTCTTT
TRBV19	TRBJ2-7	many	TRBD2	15	CASSIVAGDSYEQYF	TGTGCCAGTAGTATAGTAGCGGGGGACTCCTACGAGCAGTACTTC
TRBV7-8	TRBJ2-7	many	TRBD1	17	CASRPVPGQGLGHEQYF	TGTGCCAGCAGACCAGTCCCGGGACAGGGTTTGGGGCACGAGCAGTACTTC
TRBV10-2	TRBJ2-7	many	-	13	CASSELRAHEQYF	TGCGCCAGCAGTGAGTTGAGGGCCCACGAGCAGTACTTC
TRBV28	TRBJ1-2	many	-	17	CASSPPGGDIALYGYTF	TGTGCCAGCAGCCCACCCGGGGGGGACATCGCTCTCTATGGCTACACCTTC
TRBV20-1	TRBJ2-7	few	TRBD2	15	CSARGTSGDSYEQYF	TGCAGTGCTAGGGGGACTAGCGGGGACTCCTACGAGCAGTACTTC
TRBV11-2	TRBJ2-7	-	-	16	CASSLARSGSSYEQYF	TGTGCCAGCAGCTTAGCACGAAGCGGATCCTCCTACGAGCAGTACTTC
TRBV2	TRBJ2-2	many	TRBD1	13	CAHRGDNTGELFF	TGTGCCCACAGGGGGGATAACACCGGGGAGCTGTTTTTT
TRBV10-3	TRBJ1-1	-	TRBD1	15	CAISPGTGGATEAFF	TGTGCCATCAGTCCCGGGACAGGGGGGGCCACTGAAGCTTTCTTT
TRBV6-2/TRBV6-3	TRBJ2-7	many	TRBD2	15	CASKVWSSGAYEQYF	TGTGCCAGCAAAGTGTGGTCTAGCGGGGCCTACGAGCAGTACTTC
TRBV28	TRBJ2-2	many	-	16	CASSLFYGISTGELFF	TGTGCCAGCAGTTTATTTTACGGGATCAGCACCGGGGAGCTGTTTTTT
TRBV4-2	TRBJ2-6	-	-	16	CASSQEAVTGANVLTF	TGTGCCAGCAGCCAAGAAGCTGTCACTGGGGCCAACGTCCTGACTTTC
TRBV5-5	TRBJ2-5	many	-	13	CATGQILQETQYF	TGTGCCACCGGCCAGATCCTCCAAGAGACCCAGTACTTC
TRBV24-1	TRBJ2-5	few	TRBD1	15	CATSDPGTAQETQYF	TGTGCCACCAGTGATCCCGGGACAGCCCAAGAGACCCAGTACTTC
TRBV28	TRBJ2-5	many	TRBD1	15	CASSSGTGGPETQYF	TGTGCCAGCAGTTCCGGGACAGGGGGACCAGAGACCCAGTACTTC
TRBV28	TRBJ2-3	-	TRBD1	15	CASSLWGTDTDTQYF	TGTGCCAGCAGTTTATGGGGGACAGATACAGATACGCAGTATTTT
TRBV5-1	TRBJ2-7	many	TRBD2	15	CASSTLAGSSYEQYF	TGCGCCAGCAGCACACTAGCGGGGAGCTCCTACGAGCAGTACTTC
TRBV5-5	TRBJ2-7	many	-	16	CASSPEPGHWSNEQYF	TGTGCCAGCAGCCCAGAACCGGGACACTGGTCCAACGAGCAGTACTTC
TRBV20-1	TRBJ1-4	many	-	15	CSARNRAGNNEKLFF	TGCAGTGCTAGAAATCGGGCGGGTAATAATGAAAAACTGTTTTTT
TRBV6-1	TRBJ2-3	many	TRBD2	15	CASSEVDSGGATQYF	TGTGCCAGCAGTGAAGTTGATAGCGGGGGCGCCACGCAGTATTTT
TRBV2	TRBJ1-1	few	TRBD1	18	CASRKLPGQGPTNTEAFF	TGTGCCAGCAGGAAACTACCGGGACAGGGTCCGACGAACACTGAAGCCTTCTTT
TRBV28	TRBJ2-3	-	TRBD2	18	CASSWRVVLADSTDTQYF	TGTGCCAGCAGTTGGCGTGTGGTGCTAGCGGATAGCACAGATACGCAGTATTTT
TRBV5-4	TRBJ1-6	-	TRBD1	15	CASSDDRGKLSPLHF	TGTGCCAGCAGTGATGACAGGGGGAAGCTTTCACCCCTCCACTTT
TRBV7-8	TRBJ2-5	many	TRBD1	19	CASSPNRGFVRTVQETQYF	TGTGCCAGCAGCCCTAACAGGGGGTTTGTGCGGACGGTCCAAGAGACCCAGTACTTC
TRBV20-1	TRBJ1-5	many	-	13	CSALQYPNQPQHF	TGCAGTGCTTTACAGTACCCAAATCAGCCCCAGCATTTT
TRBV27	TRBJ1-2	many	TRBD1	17	CASSSFYGTDARGGYTF	TGTGCCAGCAGTTCCTTCTATGGGACAGACGCGAGGGGTGGCTACACCTTC
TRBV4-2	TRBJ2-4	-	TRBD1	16	CASSQDRGPPKNIQYF	TGTGCCAGCAGCCAAGACAGGGGGCCTCCCAAAAACATTCAGTACTTC
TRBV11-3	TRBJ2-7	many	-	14	CASSQRGHPYEQYF	TGTGCCAGCAGCCAACGAGGGCATCCATACGAGCAGTACTTC
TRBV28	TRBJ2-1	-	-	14	CASSEEGSYNEQFF	TGTGCCAGCAGCGAGGAGGGATCCTACAATGAGCAGTTCTTC
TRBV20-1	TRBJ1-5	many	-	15	CSAKKPPSGNQPQHF	TGCAGCGCGAAAAAGCCCCCATCAGGAAATCAGCCCCAGCATTTT
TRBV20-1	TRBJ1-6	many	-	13	CSAIGQGHSPLHF	TGCAGTGCTATAGGCCAGGGCCATTCACCCCTCCACTTT
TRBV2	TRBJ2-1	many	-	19	CASRAKRKATGKTVGEQFF	TGTGCCAGCAGAGCAAAAAGGAAGGCGACAGGAAAAACCGTGGGGGAGCAGTTCTTC
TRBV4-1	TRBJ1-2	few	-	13	CASSQGTDYGYTF	TGCGCCAGCAGCCAAGGTACAGACTATGGCTACACCTTC
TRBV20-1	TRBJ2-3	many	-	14	CSAVREASTDTQYF	TGCAGTGCTGTACGGGAAGCTAGCACAGATACGCAGTATTTT